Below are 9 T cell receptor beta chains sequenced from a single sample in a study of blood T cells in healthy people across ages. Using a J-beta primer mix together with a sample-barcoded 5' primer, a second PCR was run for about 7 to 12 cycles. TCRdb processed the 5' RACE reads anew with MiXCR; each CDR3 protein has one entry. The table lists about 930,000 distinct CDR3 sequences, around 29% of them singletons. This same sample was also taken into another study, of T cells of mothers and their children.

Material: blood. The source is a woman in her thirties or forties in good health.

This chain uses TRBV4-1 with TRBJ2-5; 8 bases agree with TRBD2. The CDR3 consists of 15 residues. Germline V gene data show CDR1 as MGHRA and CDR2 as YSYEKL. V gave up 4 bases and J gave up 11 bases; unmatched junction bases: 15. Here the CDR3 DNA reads TGCGCCAGCAGCCCTACTTCCGGGACTAGACGTGCGCAGTACTTC. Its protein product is CASSPTSGTRRAQYF.

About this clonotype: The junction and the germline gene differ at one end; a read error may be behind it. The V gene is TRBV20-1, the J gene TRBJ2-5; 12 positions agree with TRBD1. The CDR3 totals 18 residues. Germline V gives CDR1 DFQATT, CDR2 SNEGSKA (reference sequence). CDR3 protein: CSAGDPNLMGQGAGGQYF. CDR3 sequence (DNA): TGCAGTGCTGGAGACCCCAACCTCATGGGACAGGGGGCGGGGGGGCAGTACTTC.

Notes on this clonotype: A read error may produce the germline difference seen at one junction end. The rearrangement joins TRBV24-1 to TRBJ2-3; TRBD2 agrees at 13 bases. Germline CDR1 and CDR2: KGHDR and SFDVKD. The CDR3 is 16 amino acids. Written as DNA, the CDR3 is TGTGCCACCGGTGACCCGACTAGCGGGGGGCAAGATACGCAGTATTTT. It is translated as CATGDPTSGGQDTQYF.

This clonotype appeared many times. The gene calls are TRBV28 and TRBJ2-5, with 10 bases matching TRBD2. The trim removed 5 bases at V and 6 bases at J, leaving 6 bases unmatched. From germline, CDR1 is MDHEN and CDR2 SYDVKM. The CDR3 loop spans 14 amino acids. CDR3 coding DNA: TGTGCCAGCAGTAGCGGGGGGGCCTCCCAGACCCAGTACTTC. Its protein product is CASSSGGASQTQYF.

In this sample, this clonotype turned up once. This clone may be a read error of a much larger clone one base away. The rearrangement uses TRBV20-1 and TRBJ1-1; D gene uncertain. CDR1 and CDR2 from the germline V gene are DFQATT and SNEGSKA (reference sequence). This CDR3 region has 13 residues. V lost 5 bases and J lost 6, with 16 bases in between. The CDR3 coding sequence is TGCAGTGCTCCCACCTCGGGGAAAGCTGAAGCTTTCTTT. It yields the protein CSAPTSGKAEAFF.

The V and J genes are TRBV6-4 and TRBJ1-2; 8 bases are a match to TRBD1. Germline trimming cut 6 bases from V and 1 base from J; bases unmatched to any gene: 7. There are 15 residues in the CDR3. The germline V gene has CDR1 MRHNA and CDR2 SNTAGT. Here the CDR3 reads CASSQTGEINYGYTF. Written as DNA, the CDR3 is TGTGCCAGCAGCCAGACAGGGGAGATTAACTATGGCTACACCTTC.

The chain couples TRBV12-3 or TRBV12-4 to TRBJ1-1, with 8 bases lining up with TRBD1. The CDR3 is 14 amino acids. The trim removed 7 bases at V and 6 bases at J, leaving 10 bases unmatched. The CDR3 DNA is TGTGCCAGCACCTTGGCACAGGGGGTTTCTGAAGCTTTCTTT. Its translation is CASTLAQGVSEAFF.

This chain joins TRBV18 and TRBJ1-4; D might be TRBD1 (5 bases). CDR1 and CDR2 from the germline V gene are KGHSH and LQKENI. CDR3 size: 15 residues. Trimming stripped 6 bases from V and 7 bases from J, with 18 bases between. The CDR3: CASSPGSAGIEKLFF. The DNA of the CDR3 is TGTGCCAGCTCCCCCGGCAGCGCAGGGATTGAAAAACTGTTTTTT.

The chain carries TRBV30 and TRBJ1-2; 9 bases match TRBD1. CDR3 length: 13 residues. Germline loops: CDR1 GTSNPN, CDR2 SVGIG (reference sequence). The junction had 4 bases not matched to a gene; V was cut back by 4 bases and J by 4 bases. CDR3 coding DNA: TGTGCCTGGACCGGGACAGGGCCCTATGGCTACACCTTC. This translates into CAWTGTGPYGYTF.